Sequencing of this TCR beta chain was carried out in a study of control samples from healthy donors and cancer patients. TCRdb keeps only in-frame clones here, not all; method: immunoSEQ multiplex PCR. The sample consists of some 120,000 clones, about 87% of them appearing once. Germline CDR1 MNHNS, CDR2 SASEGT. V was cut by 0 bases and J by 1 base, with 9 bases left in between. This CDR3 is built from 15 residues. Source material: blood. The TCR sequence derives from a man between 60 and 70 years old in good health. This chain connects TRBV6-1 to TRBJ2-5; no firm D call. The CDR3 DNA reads TGTGCCAGCAGTGAAGCGCTGGGCCCCCAAGAGACCCAGTACTTC. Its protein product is CASSEALGPQETQYF.